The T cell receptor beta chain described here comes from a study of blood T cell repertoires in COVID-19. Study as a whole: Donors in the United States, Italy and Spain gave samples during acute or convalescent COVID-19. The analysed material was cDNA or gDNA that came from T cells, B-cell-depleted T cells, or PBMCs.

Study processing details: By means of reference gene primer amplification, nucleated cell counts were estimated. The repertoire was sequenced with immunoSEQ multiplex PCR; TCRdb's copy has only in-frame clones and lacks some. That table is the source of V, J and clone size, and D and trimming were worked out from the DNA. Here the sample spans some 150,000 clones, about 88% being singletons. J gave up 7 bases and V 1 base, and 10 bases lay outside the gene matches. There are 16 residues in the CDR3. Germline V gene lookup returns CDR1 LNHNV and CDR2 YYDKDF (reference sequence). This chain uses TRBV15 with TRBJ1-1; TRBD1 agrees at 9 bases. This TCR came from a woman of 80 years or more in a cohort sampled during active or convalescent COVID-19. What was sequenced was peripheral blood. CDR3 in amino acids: CATSRGFGTGRHEAFF. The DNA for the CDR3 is TGTGCCACCAGCAGAGGCTTCGGGACAGGGAGACATGAAGCTTTCTTT. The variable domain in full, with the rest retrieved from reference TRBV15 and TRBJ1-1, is DAMVIQNPRYQVTQFGKPVTLSCSQTLNHNVMYWYQQKSSQAPKLLFHYYDKDFNNEADTPDNFQSRRPNTSFCFLDIRSPGLGDTAMYLCATSRGFGTGRHEAFFGQGTRLTVV.